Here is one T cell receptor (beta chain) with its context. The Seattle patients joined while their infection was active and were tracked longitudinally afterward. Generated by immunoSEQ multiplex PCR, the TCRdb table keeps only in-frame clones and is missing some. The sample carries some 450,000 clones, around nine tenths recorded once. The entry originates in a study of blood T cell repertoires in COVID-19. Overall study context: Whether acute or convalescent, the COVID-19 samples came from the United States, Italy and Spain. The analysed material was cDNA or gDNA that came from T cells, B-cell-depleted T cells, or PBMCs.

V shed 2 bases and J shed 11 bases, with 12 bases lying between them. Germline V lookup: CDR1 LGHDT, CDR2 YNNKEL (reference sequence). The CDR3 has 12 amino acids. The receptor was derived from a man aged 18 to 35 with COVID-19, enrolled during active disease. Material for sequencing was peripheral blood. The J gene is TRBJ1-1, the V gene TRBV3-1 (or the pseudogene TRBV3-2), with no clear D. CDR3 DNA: TGTGCCAGCAGCCAATTTGAACGAGGCGCTTTCTTT. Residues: CASSQFERGAFF.